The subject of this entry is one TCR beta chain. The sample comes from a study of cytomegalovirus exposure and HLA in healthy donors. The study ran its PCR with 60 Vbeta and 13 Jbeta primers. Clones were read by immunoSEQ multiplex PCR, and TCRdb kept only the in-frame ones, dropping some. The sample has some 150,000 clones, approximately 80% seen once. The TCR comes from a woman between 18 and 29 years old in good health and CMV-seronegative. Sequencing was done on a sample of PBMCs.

This CDR3 reads CASSEGPGLGSPLHF. For the CDR3, the DNA is TGTGCCAGCAGTGAAGGGCCAGGGTTGGGTTCACCCCTCCACTTT. This sequence joins TRBV6-1 and TRBJ1-6; D possibly corresponds to TRBD1 (5 bases). This CDR3 contains 15 residues. With 1 base removed from V and 9 bases from J, the gap between germline ends came to 13 bases. The germline gives CDR1 MNHNS, CDR2 SASEGT.